The 30 T cell receptor beta chains presented below share a single source sample, sequenced in a study of blood T cell repertoires in COVID-19. The protocol was immunoSEQ multiplex PCR, while the TCRdb copy is restricted to in-frame clones and leaves out a portion. The sample includes a few hundred thousand clones, more than 70% seen only once; the top ten take just under 6.5%. Source material: peripheral blood. All receptors derive from a woman younger than 45 with COVID-19, enrolled during active disease.

This clone was seen once. The CDR3 region is CASKGHSNTEAFF. DNA of the CDR3: TGTGCCAGCAAAGGACACTCGAACACTGAAGCTTTCTTT. The chain combines TRBV12-3 or TRBV12-4 with TRBJ1-1; D might be TRBD1 (5 bases). V was shortened by 7 bases and J by 1 base, with 10 bases between the two germline ends. The length of the CDR3 is 13 residues.

V and J are TRBV9 and TRBJ2-3; 12 bases map to TRBD1. The V and J ends lost 0 bases and 1 base, in that order; junction bases with no gene match: 3. This CDR3 is 17 amino acids long. CDR1 is SGDLS and CDR2 is YYNGEE in the germline V gene. CDR3: CASSVGGQGAGTDTQYF. The CDR3 bases are TGTGCCAGCAGCGTAGGGGGACAGGGGGCGGGCACAGATACGCAGTATTTT. Full variable domain (rest looked up from reference TRBV9 and TRBJ2-3): DSGVTQTPKHLITATGQRVTLRCSPRSGDLSVYWYQQSLDQGLQFLIQYYNGEERAKGNILERFSAQQFPDLHSELNLSSLELGDSALYFCASSVGGQGAGTDTQYFGPGTRLTVL.

J is TRBJ2-6 and V is TRBV9, with D unresolved. Germline CDR1 SGDLS, CDR2 YYNGEE. Trimming shortened V by 2 bases and J by 0 bases, and 6 bases separated the two germline ends. CDR3 length: 15 amino acids. CDR3 sequence (DNA): TGTGCCAGCAGCGTCTCCGGCTCTGGGGCCAACGTCCTGACTTTC. Its protein product is CASSVSGSGANVLTF.

Only one count was recorded for this clone. The CDR3 is CASSQDSGSGGWRETQYF. As DNA, the CDR3 is TGTGCCAGCAGCCAAGATTCGGGGAGCGGGGGATGGAGGGAGACCCAGTACTTC. V and J are TRBV4-2 and TRBJ2-5; 8 bases match TRBD2. J was trimmed by 5 bases and V by 0 bases; bases with no gene match: 14. This CDR3 is 18 amino acids long. The germline V gene encodes CDR1 LGHNA and CDR2 YNFKEQ.

This clone was counted once. This chain uses TRBV2 with TRBJ1-4; 7 nucleotides line up with TRBD1. Germline assignment: CDR1 SNHLY and CDR2 FYNNEI. V lost 6 bases and J lost 0; bases outside the gene matches: 4. This CDR3 comprises 15 residues. The CDR3 DNA reads TGTGCCAGCAGGGCGACAGGGTCAACTAATGAAAAACTGTTTTTT. Translating it yields CASRATGSTNEKLFF.

In its sample, this clone was seen once. The rearrangement uses TRBV7-8 and TRBJ2-7; 10 bases line up with TRBD2. There are 15 residues in the CDR3. Trimming cost V 5 bases and J 6 bases; bases outside gene matches: 10. The germline CDR1 and CDR2 sequences are SGHVS and FQNEAQ. The CDR3 spells CASSSDPSGSGEQYV. DNA of the CDR3: TGTGCCAGCAGCAGCGACCCTAGCGGGAGTGGCGAGCAGTACGTC.

This rearrangement joins TRBV4-1 to TRBJ1-5; 8 bases match TRBD1. J was trimmed by 3 bases and V by 5 bases; bases with no gene match: 6. Germline V gene data show CDR1 as MGHRA and CDR2 as YSYEKL. The CDR3 consists of 15 residues. The CDR3, as DNA: TGCGCCAGCAGCGGACGACAGGGGACCAATCAGCCCCAGCATTTT. Protein: CASSGRQGTNQPQHF.

The chain carries TRBV7-9 and TRBJ2-7, with D possibly being TRBD2 (6 bases). The CDR3 totals 14 residues. Trimming stripped 3 bases from V and 6 bases from J, with 15 bases between. Per germline, CDR1 SEHNR and CDR2 FQNEAQ (reference sequence). In DNA form, the CDR3 reads TGTGCCAGCAGCTTCCCTCGACCCGGGGGCGAGCAGTACTTC. Its protein is CASSFPRPGGEQYF.

This chain uses TRBV5-1 with TRBJ2-1; 9 bases fit TRBD1. The CDR3 contains 15 residues. Unmatched junction bases numbered 2, after V lost 3 bases and J lost 1 base. Germline values: CDR1 SGHRS, CDR2 YFSETQ. The CDR3 sequence: CASSSGQGSYNEQFF. In DNA, the CDR3 is TGCGCCAGCAGCTCCGGACAGGGGTCCTACAATGAGCAGTTCTTC.

A single count supports this clone. The rearrangement joins TRBV25-1 to TRBJ1-6; TRBD1 agrees at 8 bases. Germline assignment: CDR1 MGHDK and CDR2 SYGVNS. The CDR3 contains 13 residues. The ends lost 7 bases at V and 7 bases at J; junction bases unmatched: 3. CDR3 sequence reads: CASTQGANSPLHF. The CDR3 bases are TGTGCCAGCACGCAGGGGGCAAATTCACCCCTCCACTTT.

This rearrangement joins TRBV28 to TRBJ2-7; 11 nucleotides match TRBD1. There are 18 residues in the CDR3. V trimming: 6 bases; J trimming: 7 bases; junction bases outside the gene matches: 20. Germline lookup yields CDR1 MDHEN and CDR2 SYDVKM. CDR3 in DNA: TGTGCCAGCAGCCCACCGGGACAGGGGGGGCCCCGTCGGGATGAGCAGTACTTC. This encodes CASSPPGQGGPRRDEQYF. The whole variable domain, filled in from reference TRBV28 and TRBJ2-7, reads DVKVTQSSRYLVKRTGEKVFLECVQDMDHENMFWYRQDPGLGLRLIYFSYDVKMKEKGDIPEGYSVSREKKERFSLILESASTNQTSMYLCASSPPGQGGPRRDEQYFGPGTRLTVT.

The chain employs TRBV7-9 and TRBJ1-4; no definite D call. The CDR3 totals 13 residues. The germline gives CDR1 SEHNR, CDR2 FQNEAQ (reference sequence). The V end was cut by 3 bases, the J end by 8 bases, with 10 bases between. The CDR3 region is CASSLTEVEKLFF. The CDR3 bases are TGTGCCAGCAGCTTGACCGAGGTGGAAAAACTGTTTTTT.

CDR3 loop: CASSPGGQGTGNTIYF. In nucleotides, the CDR3 is TGTGCCAGCTCACCAGGGGGACAGGGGACTGGAAACACCATATATTTT. The chain is built from TRBV18 and TRBJ1-3, with 10 bases that match TRBD1. The CDR3 runs 16 residues. CDR1 is KGHSH and CDR2 is LQKENI in the germline V gene. The trim removed 2 bases at V and 2 bases at J, leaving 3 bases unmatched.

The V call is TRBV2, the J call TRBJ2-7; 9 positions match TRBD1. The V gene end was trimmed by 5 bases and the J gene end by 4 bases; junction bases not matched to a gene: 6. The CDR3 is made up of 14 amino acids. Germline V lookup: CDR1 SNHLY, CDR2 FYNNEI. The CDR3 DNA reads as TGTGCCAGCAGTCCACAGGGGGCAGGGTACGAGCAGTACTTC. Amino acid sequence: CASSPQGAGYEQYF.

This clone was recorded only once. The J gene is TRBJ2-3, the V gene TRBV28; perhaps TRBD2 as D (5 bases). The CDR3 has 15 residues. The ends were cut back, 2 bases at V and 5 bases at J, with 14 bases in the middle. Germline-derived CDR1 and CDR2 are MDHEN and SYDVKM. The CDR3 region is CASSLTRVIGDTQYF. In DNA, the CDR3 is TGTGCCAGCAGTTTAACGAGGGTGATCGGAGATACGCAGTATTTT. Full variable domain (outside the CDR3, taken from reference TRBV28 and TRBJ2-3): DVKVTQSSRYLVKRTGEKVFLECVQDMDHENMFWYRQDPGLGLRLIYFSYDVKMKEKGDIPEGYSVSREKKERFSLILESASTNQTSMYLCASSLTRVIGDTQYFGPGTRLTVL.

This rearrangement joins TRBV9 to TRBJ2-3, with TRBD1 as a possible D gene (5 bases). The CDR3 spans 15 residues. The germline V gene has CDR1 SGDLS and CDR2 YYNGEE. V was trimmed by 2 bases and J by 6 bases, leaving 16 bases between them. The CDR3 spells CASSVQVGASDTQYF. The CDR3 DNA sequence: TGTGCCAGCAGCGTGCAGGTAGGGGCCTCGGATACGCAGTATTTT.

Regarding this clone: The same CDR3 also results from other DNA sequences found in this sample. This rearrangement joins TRBV5-1 to TRBJ1-2, with D unclear. Trimming removed 0 bases from V and 4 bases from J, with 4 bases in between. The CDR3 has 12 amino acids. The V gene's germline CDR1 is SGHRS and CDR2 YFSETQ. The CDR3 protein is CASSLDGYGYTF. The CDR3 DNA reads as TGCGCCAGCAGCTTGGACGGCTATGGCTACACCTTC.

The chain combines TRBV2 with TRBJ2-1; 7 positions match TRBD1. Germline values: CDR1 SNHLY, CDR2 FYNNEI. The CDR3 length is 17 residues. Losses at the gene ends were 4 bases for V and 0 bases for J; bases not matched to a gene: 9. The CDR3 DNA is TGTGCCAGCAGTGGAAAAGGGGGCACGGTCTCCTACAATGAGCAGTTCTTC. This sequence encodes CASSGKGGTVSYNEQFF.

The gene calls are TRBV7-2 and TRBJ1-2; tentative D call: TRBD1 (5 bases). The CDR3 spans 13 residues. Trimming stripped 1 base from V and 7 bases from J, with 10 bases between. Germline V lookup: CDR1 SGHTA, CDR2 FQGNSA. CDR3 sequence: CASSLEGYGGYTF. The CDR3 DNA reads as TGTGCCAGCAGCTTAGAGGGGTATGGTGGCTACACCTTC.

CDR3 sequence: CASSLGWRNTIYF. In DNA, the CDR3 is TGTGCCAGCAGCTTGGGGTGGCGAAACACCATATATTTT. The V and J genes are TRBV5-5 and TRBJ1-3, with unresolved D. Per the germline V gene, CDR1 is SGHKS and CDR2 is YYEKEE (reference sequence). V was shortened by 0 bases and J by 5 bases, with 6 bases between the two germline ends. There are 13 residues in the CDR3. The full variable domain, completed using reference TRBV5-5 and TRBJ1-3, is DAGVTQSPTHLIKTRGQQVTLRCSPISGHKSVSWYQQVLGQGPQFIFQYYEKEERGRGNFPDRFSARQFPNYSSELNVNALLLGDSALYLCASSLGWRNTIYFGEGSWLTVV.

The chain combines TRBV2 with TRBJ2-3, with 15 bases aligning to TRBD2. The V and J ends lost 5 bases and 5 bases, in that order; junction bases with no gene match: 8. The CDR3 loop spans 17 amino acids. The germline gives CDR1 SNHLY, CDR2 FYNNEI. The CDR3 here is CASSWTSGGVREDTQYF. Written as DNA, the CDR3 is TGTGCCAGCAGTTGGACTAGCGGGGGGGTCCGGGAAGATACGCAGTATTTT.

The rearrangement joins TRBV7-9 to TRBJ1-5, with D possibly matching TRBD1 (6 bases). V lost 1 base and J 2 bases, leaving 12 bases between the germline ends. Germline assignment: CDR1 SEHNR and CDR2 FQNEAQ (reference sequence). The CDR3 consists of 16 residues. CDR3 nucleotides: TGTGCCAGCAGCTTAGTAGGGGCAGGGGGCAATCAGCCCCAGCATTTT. This sequence encodes CASSLVGAGGNQPQHF.

The V and J genes are TRBV7-2 and TRBJ2-5; 7 bases line up with TRBD2. The V segment lost 2 bases and the J segment 1 base; nucleotides outside the gene matches: 1. This CDR3 has 14 residues. Germline lookup yields CDR1 SGHTA and CDR2 FQGNSA. The CDR3 spells CASSLWGGQETQYF. The CDR3, as DNA: TGTGCCAGCAGCTTATGGGGGGGCCAAGAGACCCAGTACTTC.

The chain has TRBV19 and TRBJ2-1; D is possibly TRBD1 (7 bases). Trimming cost V 7 bases and J 5 bases, with 24 bases left between them. The length of the CDR3 is 17 residues. Germline V CDR1 and CDR2: LNHDA, SQIVND (reference sequence). Here the CDR3 reads CASIRGAGTELNNEQFF. Written as DNA, the CDR3 is TGTGCCAGTATAAGGGGGGCCGGGACAGAACTTAACAATGAGCAGTTCTTC.

The V and J genes are TRBV12-5 and TRBJ1-1; D unresolved. The germline CDR1 and CDR2 sequences are LGHNT and FRNRAP. Trimming pared 2 bases from V and 7 bases from J, leaving 11 bases between. This CDR3 region has 13 residues. CDR3 protein: CASGLFGEGEAFF. CDR3 DNA sequence: TGTGCTAGTGGTTTGTTCGGGGAAGGTGAAGCTTTCTTT.

This sequence joins TRBV20-1 and TRBJ2-3, with 13 bases identical to TRBD2. Germline values: CDR1 DFQATT, CDR2 SNEGSKA (reference sequence). The CDR3 loop spans 15 amino acids. With 5 bases clipped from V and 6 bases from J, the junction kept 8 bases outside the gene matches. The CDR3 is CSAGGLAGEGDTQYF. In DNA, the CDR3 is TGCAGTGCTGGTGGACTAGCGGGAGAGGGTGATACGCAGTATTTT.

The V gene is TRBV9, the J gene TRBJ2-5; D perhaps matches TRBD1 (5 bases). This CDR3 is 15 amino acids long. CDR1 and CDR2 (germline): SGDLS, YYNGEE. The V end lost 0 bases, the J end lost 4 bases, and 13 bases lay between the germline ends. The CDR3 is CASSVVCIRGETQYF. The CDR3 DNA is TGTGCCAGCAGCGTAGTTTGCATTAGGGGAGAGACCCAGTACTTC.

The CDR3 here is CSVNGGGNTIYF. Here the CDR3 DNA reads TGCAGCGTCAATGGCGGAGGAAACACCATATATTTT. The chain couples TRBV29-1 to TRBJ1-3; D is unclear. CDR3 length: 12 amino acids. V lost 6 bases and J 4 bases, leaving 10 bases between the germline ends. Germline values: CDR1 SQVTM, CDR2 ANQGSEA.

The chain recombines TRBV11-2 with TRBJ2-7; D possibly corresponds to TRBD1 (6 bases). The length of the CDR3 is 12 residues. V lost 2 bases to trimming and J lost 12 bases, with 14 bases between them. Germline loops: CDR1 SGHAT, CDR2 FQNNGV. CDR3 amino acids: CASSLPQGFLYV. CDR3 in DNA: TGTGCCAGCAGCTTACCACAGGGATTTCTGTACGTC.

The chain links TRBV30 to TRBJ1-2, with a weak D call TRBD1 (5 bases). The CDR3 sequence is 14 residues long. Germline CDR1 is GTSNPN and CDR2 is SVGIG (reference sequence). V dropped 0 bases and J dropped 0 bases, with 8 bases sitting between them. CDR3 coding DNA: TGTGCCTGGAGTGTAGGGGTTCCTAACTATGGCTACACCTTC. Residues: CAWSVGVPNYGYTF.